These 9 T cell receptor beta chains originate from one sample sequenced in a study of cytomegalovirus exposure and HLA in healthy donors. Primers for the PCR totalled 60 Vbeta and 13 Jbeta. Clones were read by immunoSEQ multiplex PCR, and TCRdb kept only the in-frame ones, dropping some. Of 150,000 or so clones listed, roughly 80% are singletons. Material for sequencing was PBMCs. All receptors come from a woman in her thirties or forties in good health and CMV-seropositive.

J is TRBJ2-7 and V is TRBV11-2; 13 bases align to TRBD2. The V and J ends lost 5 bases and 3 bases, in that order; junction bases with no gene match: 4. This CDR3 contains 15 residues. Germline assignment: CDR1 SGHAT and CDR2 FQNNGV. CDR3 sequence (DNA): TGTGCCAGCAGCGGGGGACTAGCGGGGTACTACGAGCAGTACTTC. Amino acid sequence: CASSGGLAGYYEQYF.

This rearrangement joins TRBV30 to TRBJ1-2, with TRBD1 as a possible D gene (5 bases). Germline CDR1 is GTSNPN and CDR2 is SVGIG (reference sequence). Trimming left V 0 bases short and J 6 bases short, with 11 bases between. The CDR3 loop spans 13 amino acids. Here the CDR3 reads CAWSVRFRDGYTF. In DNA form, the CDR3 reads TGTGCCTGGAGTGTAAGGTTCAGGGATGGCTACACCTTC.

This clone was counted a few times. The chain recombines TRBV2 with TRBJ1-1; no clear D gene. Trimming removed 4 bases at V and 5 bases at J, with 11 bases between. This CDR3 contains 13 residues. CDR1 is SNHLY and CDR2 is FYNNEI in the germline V gene. CDR3 sequence (DNA): TGTGCCAGCAGTGGTATTACGGTTACTGAAGCTTTCTTT. Its protein product is CASSGITVTEAFF.

The chain joins TRBV6-5 to TRBJ2-1; tentative D call: TRBD2 (5 bases). V was clipped by 6 bases and J by 5 bases, with 17 bases between them. CDR1 and CDR2 (germline): MNHEY, SVGAGI. The CDR3 is 15 residues long. The CDR3 bases are TGTGCCAGCAGGGGAGTTGGCCTAGCTAACAATGAGCAGTTCTTC. This translates into CASRGVGLANNEQFF.

The chain employs TRBV30 and TRBJ2-7; a weak D match, TRBD1 (5 bases). CDR3 length: 13 residues. V gave up 3 bases and J gave up 3 bases, with 12 bases separating them. Per the germline V gene, CDR1 is GTSNPN and CDR2 is SVGIG (reference sequence). CDR3 coding DNA: TGTGCCTGGAGCGCAGGGTTGTTCTACGAGCAGTACTTC. Amino acid sequence: CAWSAGLFYEQYF.

This clone came up a few times. This likely stems from a read error, as it lies one base from a far larger clone. The chain uses TRBV6-1 and TRBJ1-5; D is uncertain. The germline gives CDR1 MNHNS, CDR2 SASEGT. V lost 3 bases to trimming and J lost 5 bases, with 8 bases between them. There are 13 residues in the CDR3. The CDR3 nucleotides are TGTGCCAGCAGTGAGTCGGAGTATCAGCCCCAGCATTTT. Translated: CASSESEYQPQHF.

V is TRBV6-1 and J is TRBJ2-7; perhaps TRBD1 as D (7 bases). The CDR3 is made up of 14 amino acids. Germline V gives CDR1 MNHNS, CDR2 SASEGT. Trimming stripped 4 bases from V and 2 bases from J, with 12 bases between. The CDR3 DNA reads as TGTGCCAGCAGTGCTGGAGGGACAGCCTACGAGCAGTACTTC. Its protein is CASSAGGTAYEQYF.

This clone was recorded only once. The V call is TRBV6-5, the J call TRBJ2-5; possible D gene TRBD1, 6 bases. This CDR3 comprises 14 residues. The germline V gene encodes CDR1 MNHEY and CDR2 SVGAGI. Trimming took off 6 bases at V and 1 base at J, with 12 bases between the two ends. CDR3 residues: CASRTDRSQETQYF. In nucleotides, the CDR3 is TGTGCCAGCAGGACCGACAGGTCCCAAGAGACCCAGTACTTC.

The chain recombines TRBV5-1 with TRBJ1-1; 10 nucleotides agree with TRBD1. The CDR3 length is 16 residues. Losses at the gene ends were 5 bases for V and 4 bases for J; bases not matched to a gene: 11. CDR1 is SGHRS and CDR2 is YFSETQ in the germline V gene. The CDR3 sequence: CASRFRRQGAPTEAFF. CDR3 DNA sequence: TGCGCCAGCAGGTTTCGAAGACAGGGGGCGCCCACTGAAGCTTTCTTT. The full variable domain, completed using reference TRBV5-1 and TRBJ1-1, is KAGVTQTPRYLIKTRGQQVTLSCSPISGHRSVSWYQQTPGQGLQFLFEYFSETQRNKGNFPGRFSGRQFSNSRSEMNVSTLELGDSALYLCASRFRRQGAPTEAFFGQGTRLTVV.